The clone carrying this TCR beta chain appeared once. The CDR3 runs 12 residues. The V gene's germline CDR1 is MNHEY and CDR2 SVGAGI. The trim removed 7 bases at V and 7 bases at J, leaving 5 bases unmatched. Original handling: Reference gene primer amplification yielded estimated nucleated cell counts. The data were produced by immunoSEQ multiplex PCR, yet TCRdb's version contains in-frame clones alone and is incomplete. That table gives V, J and clone size, and the DNA gave D and trimming. The sample comprises approximately 380,000 clones, approximately 90% of which are singletons, and about 0.9% rests with the top ten. These data originate in a study of blood T cell repertoires in COVID-19. Study as a whole: From T cells, B-cell-depleted T cells, or PBMCs came the material, which was cDNA or gDNA.

The TCR comes from a woman in her thirties or forties who had been exposed to COVID-19. The gene calls are TRBV6-5 and TRBJ1-2, with 8 bases that match TRBD1. The sample consisted of PBMCs or T cells enriched from blood (not recorded which). CDR3 amino acids: CASTRGLGGYTF. CDR3 in DNA: TGTGCCAGCACCAGGGGGCTAGGTGGCTACACCTTC.